This TCR beta chain was obtained from a study of T cells after yellow fever vaccination. V lost 5 bases and J 4 bases, leaving 15 bases between the germline ends. The length of the CDR3 is 14 residues. Germline CDR1 and CDR2: MNHEY and SVGAGI. Conversion of TCR transcripts into cDNA relied on 5'RACE template switching, which added a universal primer site and UMIs. A single record per CDR3 protein comes from TCRdb applying MiXCR to the 5' RACE reads. There are some 300,000 distinct CDR3 sequences in the sample; roughly 8.7% occur only once, and around 3.3% lies in the top ten. Source: CD4+ T cells sorted from PBMCs, taken 5 days after the yellow fever booster vaccination. The clonotype was recovered from a young man who received the YFV17D yellow fever vaccine. This rearrangement joins TRBV6-5 to TRBJ2-7; D may be TRBD1 (6 bases). The CDR3: CASSGPGVVYEQYF. The CDR3 nucleotides read TGTGCCAGCAGTGGTCCAGGGGTAGTTTACGAGCAGTACTTC.